This TCR beta chain was sequenced during a study of T cells in tuberculosis. Study background: T cells were selected with CD1B tetramers loaded with glucose monomycolate.

Germline values: CDR1 SGHRS, CDR2 YFSETQ. The germline V and J ends were trimmed by 4 bases and 3 bases, with 16 bases remaining between them. This CDR3 comprises 16 residues. Repertoires were generated with immunoSEQ multiplex PCR, while TCRdb's copy carries only in-frame clones and drops some. The sample includes approximately 22,000 clones, approximately 85% seen only once; the top ten take 15%. The time point denotes: new active TB diagnosis, blood taken before or within 7 days of starting treatment. The V call is TRBV5-1, the J call TRBJ2-2; D is perhaps TRBD1 (6 bases). Sequencing used PBMCs, obtained at tuberculosis diagnosis. This clonotype originated in an adult with tuberculosis. CDR3 nucleotide sequence: TGCGCCAGCAGCATTACAGGGCCAAGCGACACCGGGGAGCTGTTTTTT. It yields the protein CASSITGPSDTGELFF.